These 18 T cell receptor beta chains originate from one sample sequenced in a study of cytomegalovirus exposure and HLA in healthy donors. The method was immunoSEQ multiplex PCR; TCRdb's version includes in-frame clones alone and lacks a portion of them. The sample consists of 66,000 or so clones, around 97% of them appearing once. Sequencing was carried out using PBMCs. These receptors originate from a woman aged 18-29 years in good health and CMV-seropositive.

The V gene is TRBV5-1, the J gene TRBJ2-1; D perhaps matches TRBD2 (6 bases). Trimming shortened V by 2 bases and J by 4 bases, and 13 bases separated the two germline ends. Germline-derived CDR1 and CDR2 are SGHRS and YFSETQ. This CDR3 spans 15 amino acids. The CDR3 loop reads CASSFAGPTYNEQFF. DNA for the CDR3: TGCGCCAGCAGCTTTGCGGGACCAACTTACAATGAGCAGTTCTTC.

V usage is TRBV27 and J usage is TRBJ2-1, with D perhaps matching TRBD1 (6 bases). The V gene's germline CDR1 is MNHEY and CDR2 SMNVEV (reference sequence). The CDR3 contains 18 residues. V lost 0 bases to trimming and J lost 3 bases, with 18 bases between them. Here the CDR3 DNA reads TGTGCCAGCAGTTTATCCAGGGGTAGGGTGGATCTCTACAATGAGCAGTTCTTC. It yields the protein CASSLSRGRVDLYNEQFF.

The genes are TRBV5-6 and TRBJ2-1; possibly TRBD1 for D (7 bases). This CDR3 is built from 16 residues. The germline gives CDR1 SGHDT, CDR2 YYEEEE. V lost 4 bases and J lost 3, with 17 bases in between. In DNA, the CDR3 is TGTGCCAGCAGCGGAGGGACAGACGCCCGCTACAATGAGCAGTTCTTC. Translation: CASSGGTDARYNEQFF.

CDR3 DNA: TGTGCCAGTGGGATCGGGGGGCGCGCCAATGAGCAGTTCTTC. It translates to CASGIGGRANEQFF. This sequence joins TRBV19 and TRBJ2-1; tentatively, D is TRBD2 (7 bases). V gave up 8 bases and J gave up 6 bases, with 17 bases separating them. Germline V gene lookup returns CDR1 LNHDA and CDR2 SQIVND (reference sequence). CDR3 length: 14 residues.

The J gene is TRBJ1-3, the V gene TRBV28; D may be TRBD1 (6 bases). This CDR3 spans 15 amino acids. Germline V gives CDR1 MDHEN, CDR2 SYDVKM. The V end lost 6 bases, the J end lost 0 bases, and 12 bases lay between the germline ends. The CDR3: CASREDSHSGNTIYF. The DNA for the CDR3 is TGTGCCAGCAGGGAGGACAGTCACTCTGGAAACACCATATATTTT.

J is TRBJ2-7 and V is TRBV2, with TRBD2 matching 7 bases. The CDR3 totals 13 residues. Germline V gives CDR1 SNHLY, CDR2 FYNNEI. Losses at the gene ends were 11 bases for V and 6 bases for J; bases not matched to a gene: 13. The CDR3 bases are TGTGCCGGTGGGAGGGAGGGCCGCCGCGAGCAGTACTTC. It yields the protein CAGGREGRREQYF.

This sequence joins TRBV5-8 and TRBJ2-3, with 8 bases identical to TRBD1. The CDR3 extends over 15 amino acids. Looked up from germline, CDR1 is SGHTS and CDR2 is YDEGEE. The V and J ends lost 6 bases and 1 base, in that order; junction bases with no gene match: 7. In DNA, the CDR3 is TGTGCCAGCATCAAGGACAGGGTGGGCACAGATACGCAGTATTTT. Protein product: CASIKDRVGTDTQYF.

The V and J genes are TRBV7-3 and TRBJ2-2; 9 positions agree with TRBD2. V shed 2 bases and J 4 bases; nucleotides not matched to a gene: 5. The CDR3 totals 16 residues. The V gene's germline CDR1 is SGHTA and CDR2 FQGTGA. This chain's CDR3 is CASSLLPAGGTGELFF. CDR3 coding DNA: TGTGCCAGCAGCTTACTACCAGCGGGAGGCACCGGGGAGCTGTTTTTT.

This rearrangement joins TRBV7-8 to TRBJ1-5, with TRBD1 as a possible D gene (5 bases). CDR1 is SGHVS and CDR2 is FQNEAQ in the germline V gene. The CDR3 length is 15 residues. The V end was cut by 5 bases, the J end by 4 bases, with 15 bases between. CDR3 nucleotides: TGTGCCAGCAGCCCGACGGGGGGGGAAAATCAGCCCCAGCATTTT. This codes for CASSPTGGENQPQHF.

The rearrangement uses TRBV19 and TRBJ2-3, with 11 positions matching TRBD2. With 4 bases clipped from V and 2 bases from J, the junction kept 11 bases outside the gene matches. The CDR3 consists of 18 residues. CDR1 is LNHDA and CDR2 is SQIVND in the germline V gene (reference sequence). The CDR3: CASSKSRGTSGTTDTQYF. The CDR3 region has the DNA TGTGCCAGTAGTAAAAGTCGAGGGACTAGCGGTACCACAGATACGCAGTATTTT.

The CDR3 DNA reads TGTGCCAGCAGCCCCCCTTCGGGATTGACTGAAGCTTTCTTT. Translating it yields CASSPPSGLTEAFF. This chain joins TRBV13 and TRBJ1-1; D remains unclear. The CDR3 is made up of 14 amino acids. The ends were cut back, 5 bases at V and 5 bases at J, with 15 bases in the middle. Per the germline V gene, CDR1 is PRHDT and CDR2 is FYEKMQ (reference sequence).

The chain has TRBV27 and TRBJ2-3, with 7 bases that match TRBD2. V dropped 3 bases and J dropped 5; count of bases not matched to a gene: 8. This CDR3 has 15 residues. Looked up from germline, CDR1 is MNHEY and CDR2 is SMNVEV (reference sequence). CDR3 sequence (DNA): TGTGCCAGCAGTTTTGGGACTACTCTAGGAGATACGCAGTATTTT. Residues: CASSFGTTLGDTQYF.

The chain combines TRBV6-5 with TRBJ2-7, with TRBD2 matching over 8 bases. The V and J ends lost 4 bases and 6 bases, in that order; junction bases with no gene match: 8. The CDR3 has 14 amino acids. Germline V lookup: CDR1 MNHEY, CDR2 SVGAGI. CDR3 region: CASSSGGESLEQYF. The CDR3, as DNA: TGTGCCAGCAGTTCCGGGGGGGAGTCCCTCGAGCAGTACTTC.

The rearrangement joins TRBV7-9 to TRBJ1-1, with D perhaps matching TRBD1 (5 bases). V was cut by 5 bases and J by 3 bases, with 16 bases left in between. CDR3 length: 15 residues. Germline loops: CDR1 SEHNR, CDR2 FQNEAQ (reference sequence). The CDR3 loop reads CASSLTPDSHTEAFF. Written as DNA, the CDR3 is TGTGCCAGCAGCCTAACACCTGACAGTCACACTGAAGCTTTCTTT.

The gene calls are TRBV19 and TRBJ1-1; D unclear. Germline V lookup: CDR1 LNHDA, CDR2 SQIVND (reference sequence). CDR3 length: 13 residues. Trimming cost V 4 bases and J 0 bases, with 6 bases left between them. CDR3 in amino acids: CASSRAMNTEAFF. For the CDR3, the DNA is TGTGCCAGTAGTAGGGCTATGAACACTGAAGCTTTCTTT.

CDR3 nucleotide sequence: TGCGCCAGCAGCTTGTATGGGAGGAGCACAGATACGCAGTATTTT. Translating it yields CASSLYGRSTDTQYF. V is TRBV5-1 and J is TRBJ2-3, with TRBD2 as a possible D gene (6 bases). This CDR3 has 15 amino acids. V dropped 1 base and J dropped 0 bases, with 9 bases sitting between them. Germline V CDR1 and CDR2: SGHRS, YFSETQ. The full variable domain, completed using reference TRBV5-1 and TRBJ2-3, is KAGVTQTPRYLIKTRGQQVTLSCSPISGHRSVSWYQQTPGQGLQFLFEYFSETQRNKGNFPGRFSGRQFSNSRSEMNVSTLELGDSALYLCASSLYGRSTDTQYFGPGTRLTVL.

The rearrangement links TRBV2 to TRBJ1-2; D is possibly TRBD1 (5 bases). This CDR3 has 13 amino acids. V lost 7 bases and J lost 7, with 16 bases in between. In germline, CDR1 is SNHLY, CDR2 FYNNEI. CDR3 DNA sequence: TGTGCCAGCATCACAGGCTACAACCCTGGCTACACCTTC. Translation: CASITGYNPGYTF.

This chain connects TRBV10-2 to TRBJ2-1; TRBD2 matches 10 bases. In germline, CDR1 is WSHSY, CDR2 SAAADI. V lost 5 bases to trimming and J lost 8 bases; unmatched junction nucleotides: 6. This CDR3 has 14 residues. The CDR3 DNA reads TGCGCCAGCAGTCTAGCGGGAGAGAGCGATGAGCAGTTCTTC. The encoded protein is CASSLAGESDEQFF.